This TCR beta chain was profiled in a study of breast tumors, draining lymph nodes, adjacent tissues (dated by TCRdb to the mid-2010s). Background on the whole study: In breast cancer patients, the study compared the TCR beta repertoires of tumor, adjacent nontumor tissue and axillary lymph nodes. The study was designed to assess the relationships and possible T-cell exchange between tumor, surrounding tissue and draining lymph node repertoires in human breast cancer. Overall study outcomes, separate from this receptor: Tumor T-cell repertoires showed less diversity than lymph node repertoires and more diversity than nontumor tissue repertoires, and tumor T-cell repertoires showed preferential V and J gene usage. The conclusion that tumor T cells originate in lymph nodes was framed as consistent with a hypothesis rather than directly demonstrated. In luminal-like breast cancer, tumor and nontumor tissue repertoires resembled each other significantly more than in basal-like breast cancer. A scenario in which most tumor T cells derive from the lymph node and then expand within tumor tissue was judged to be consistent with the data.

The CDR3 runs 17 amino acids, cysteine and phenylalanine included. The kept DNA is CDR3 alone, 51 bases in frame from the first base. CDR1 is given as MGHDK and CDR2 as SYGVNS, both from the germline V gene. TCRdb names Illumina HiSeq 2000 as the instrument used. TCR beta chain libraries were generated by multiplex PCR amplification. The amplified TCR beta chain products were analyzed by high-throughput sequencing. The public reads were quality trimmed at Q25 with fastp and then assembled into clones with MiXCR by TCRdb, keeping productive beta chains. Rows merge per CDR3 protein into single entries with the most common DNA and genes. Present in this sample are approximately 90,000 distinct CDR3 sequences, roughly 29% of which were seen just once. The ten top clones hold more than 8% of the sample. As regards this clonotype: The antigen it recognizes is unknown. At one of its ends the junction is not consistent with the germline gene, which may arise from a read error.

The axillary draining lymph nodes of breast cancer patients were the source of the lymph node samples. This clonotype was obtained from a female donor with breast cancer. Some clones in this sample may be carry-over from other donors' samples. The chain is assembled from TRBV25-1 and TRBJ2-5, with 11 bases matching TRBD2. Sequencing input: axillary lymph node tissue. The CDR3 corresponds to CASTRPPSGRNHETQYF. The DNA sequence reads TGTGCCAGCACCCGACCCCCTAGCGGGAGGAACCATGAGACCCAGTACTTT. With the rest looked up from the reference TRBV25-1 and TRBJ2-5 genes rather than sequenced, the full variable domain is EADIYQTPRYLVIGTGKKITLECSQTMGHDKMYWYQQDPGMELHLIHYSYGVNSTEKGDLSSESTVSRIRTEHFPLTLESARPSHTSQYLCASTRPPSGRNHETQYFGPGTRLLVL.